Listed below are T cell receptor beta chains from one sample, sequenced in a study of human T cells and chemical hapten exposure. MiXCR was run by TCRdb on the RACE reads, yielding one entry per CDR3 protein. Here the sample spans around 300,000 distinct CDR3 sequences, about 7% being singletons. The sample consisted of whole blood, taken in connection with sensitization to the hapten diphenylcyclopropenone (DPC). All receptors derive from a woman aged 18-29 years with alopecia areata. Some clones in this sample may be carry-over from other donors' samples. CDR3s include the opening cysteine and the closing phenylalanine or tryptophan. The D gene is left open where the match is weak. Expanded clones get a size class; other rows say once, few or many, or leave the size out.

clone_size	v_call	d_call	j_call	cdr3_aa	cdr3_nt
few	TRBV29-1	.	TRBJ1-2	CSVGNNYGYTF	TGCAGCGTTGGTAACAACTATGGCTACACCTTC
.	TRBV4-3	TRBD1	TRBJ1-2	CASSQGEAGGLISTF	TGCGCCAGCAGCCAAGGCGAGGCAGGGGGCTTAATTTCCACCTTC
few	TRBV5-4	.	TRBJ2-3	CASSMKTGTLSTDTQYF	TGTGCCAGCAGCATGAAAACCGGGACTTTGAGCACAGATACGCAGTATTTT
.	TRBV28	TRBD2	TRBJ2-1	CASAPGGVDEQFF	TGTGCCAGCGCCCCTGGGGGGGTCGATGAGCAGTTCTTC
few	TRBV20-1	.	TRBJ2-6	CSARRGSGANVLTF	TGCAGTGCTAGGAGAGGGTCTGGGGCCAACGTCCTGACTTTC
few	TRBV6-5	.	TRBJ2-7	CASHPSGLSTYEQYF	TGTGCCAGCCATCCCTCAGGACTCTCCACGTACGAGCAGTACTTC
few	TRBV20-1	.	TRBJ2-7	CSAQGRGYEQYF	TGCAGCGCCCAAGGAAGAGGGTACGAGCAGTACTTC
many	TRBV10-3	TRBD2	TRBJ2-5	CAISGSAGGIQETQYF	TGTGCCATCAGCGGATCGGCGGGGGGTATTCAAGAGACCCAGTACTTC
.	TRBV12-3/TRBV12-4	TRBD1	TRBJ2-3	CASSPGTGETDTQYF	TGTGCCAGCAGCCCCGGGACAGGGGAAACAGATACGCAGTATTTT
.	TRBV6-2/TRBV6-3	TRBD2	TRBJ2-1	CASRAGAGGAYNEQFF	TGTGCCAGCAGGGCAGGAGCGGGGGGTGCGTACAATGAGCAGTTCTTC
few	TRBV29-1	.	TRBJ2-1	CSVRVEGGYNEQFF	TGCAGCGTCCGCGTAGAGGGGGGCTACAATGAGCAGTTCTTC
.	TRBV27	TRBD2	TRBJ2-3	CASSSVAGGPDTDTQYF	TGTGCCAGCAGTTCCGTAGCGGGGGGGCCGGACACAGATACGCAGTATTTT
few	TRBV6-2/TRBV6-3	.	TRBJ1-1	CASRQGVTEAFF	TGTGCCAGCAGGCAAGGGGTCACTGAAGCTTTCTTT
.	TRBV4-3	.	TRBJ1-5	CASSSSLSNQPQHF	TGCGCCAGCAGCTCTTCACTAAGCAATCAGCCCCAGCATTTT
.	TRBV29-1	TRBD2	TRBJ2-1	CSVAGGLAGTHYNEQFF	TGCAGCGTAGCAGGGGGACTAGCGGGGACCCACTACAATGAGCAGTTCTTC
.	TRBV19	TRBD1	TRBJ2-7	CASSYRTGGLSEQYF	TGTGCCAGTAGTTACCGGACAGGGGGCCTCTCCGAGCAGTACTTC
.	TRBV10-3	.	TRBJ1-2	CAISVYGDYGYTF	TGTGCCATCAGTGTGTACGGAGACTATGGCTACACCTTC
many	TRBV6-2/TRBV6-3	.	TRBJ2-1	CASSRTLVPQFF	TGTGCCAGCAGTCGAACCCTAGTCCCGCAGTTCTTC
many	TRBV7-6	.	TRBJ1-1	CASSPKGGLAFF	TGTGCCAGCAGCCCAAAAGGGGGGCTAGCTTTCTTT
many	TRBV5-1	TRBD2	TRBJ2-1	CASSSAGGTYNEQFF	TGCGCCAGCAGCTCAGCGGGGGGAACCTACAATGAGCAGTTCTTC
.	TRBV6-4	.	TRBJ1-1	CASMGPASNTEAFF	TGTGCCAGCATGGGTCCAGCCTCGAACACTGAAGCTTTCTTT
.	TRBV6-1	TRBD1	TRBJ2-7	CASSEALATGGSYEQYF	TGTGCCAGCAGTGAAGCGCTTGCGACAGGGGGCTCCTACGAGCAGTACTTC
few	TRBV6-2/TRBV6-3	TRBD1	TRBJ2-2	CASRRTGYTGELFF	TGTGCCAGCAGACGGACAGGGTACACCGGGGAGCTGTTTTTT
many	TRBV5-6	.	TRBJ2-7	CASSQIDSYEQYF	TGTGCCAGCAGCCAAATCGACAGCTACGAGCAGTACTTC
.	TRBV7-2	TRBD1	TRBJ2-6	CASSPRQGAIGVLTF	TGTGCCAGCAGCCCCAGACAGGGGGCCATCGGCGTCCTGACTTTC
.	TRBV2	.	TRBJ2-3	CASSDRDAKDTQYF	TGTGCCAGCAGTGACCGGGACGCCAAAGATACGCAGTATTTT
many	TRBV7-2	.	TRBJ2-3	CASSLENTQYF	TGTGCCAGCAGCTTAGAAAATACGCAGTATTTT
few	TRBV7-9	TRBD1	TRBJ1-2	CASIPGRTGYGYTF	TGTGCCAGCATCCCAGGGCGGACAGGCTATGGCTACACCTTC
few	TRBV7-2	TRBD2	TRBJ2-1	CASSLARGGNEQFF	TGTGCCAGCAGCTTAGCCCGGGGGGGCAATGAGCAGTTCTTC
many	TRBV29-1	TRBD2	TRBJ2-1	CSVDQRGARSSYNEQFF	TGCAGCGTTGACCAGCGGGGGGCAAGAAGCTCCTACAATGAGCAGTTCTTC
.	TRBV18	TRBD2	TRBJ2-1	CASSSGRAGEQFF	TGTGCCAGCTCAAGCGGGAGGGCGGGTGAGCAGTTCTTC
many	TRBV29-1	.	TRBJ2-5	CSAPLGGVETQYF	TGCAGCGCCCCTCTAGGAGGGGTTGAGACCCAGTACTTC
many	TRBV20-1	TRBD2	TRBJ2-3	CSARTSGPTDTQYF	TGCAGTGCTAGAACTAGCGGGCCCACAGATACGCAGTATTTT
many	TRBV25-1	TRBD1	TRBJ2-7	CASNPGQGYYEQYF	TGTGCCAGCAACCCGGGACAGGGGTACTACGAGCAGTACTTC
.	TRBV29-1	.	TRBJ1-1	CSVVKGPGAFF	TGCAGCGTTGTCAAGGGGCCTGGGGCTTTCTTT
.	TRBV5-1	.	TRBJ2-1	CASSSQTTLSPNEQFF	TGCGCCAGCAGCTCTCAGACGACTCTAAGCCCCAATGAGCAGTTCTTC
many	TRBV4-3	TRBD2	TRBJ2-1	CASSQVGGGGLREQFF	TGCGCCAGCAGCCAGGTCGGTGGCGGGGGATTGAGGGAGCAGTTCTTC
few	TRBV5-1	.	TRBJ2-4	CASSLGTDTRNIQYF	TGCGCCAGCAGCTTGGGTACTGACACCCGGAACATTCAGTACTTC
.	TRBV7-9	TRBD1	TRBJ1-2	CAGSLADRRYGYTF	TGTGCCGGCAGCTTAGCGGACAGGAGGTATGGCTACACCTTC
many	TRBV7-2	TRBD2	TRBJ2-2	CASSRGTTSGRTGELFF	TGTGCCAGCAGCCGGGGCACTACTAGCGGGAGGACCGGGGAGCTGTTTTTT
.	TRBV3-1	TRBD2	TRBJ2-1	CASSQDRYGSGGDEQFF	TGTGCCAGCAGCCAAGATCGTTACGGTAGCGGGGGGGATGAGCAGTTCTTC
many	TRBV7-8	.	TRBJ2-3	CASSLARGVTDTQYF	TGTGCCAGCAGCTTAGCCCGGGGCGTCACAGATACGCAGTATTTT
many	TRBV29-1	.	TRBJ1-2	CSVLRSPVTPSDGYTF	TGCAGCGTCCTTAGATCGCCCGTGACCCCCTCGGATGGCTACACCTTC
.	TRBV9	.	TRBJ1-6	CASSSPQAPSLNSPLHF	TGTGCCAGCAGCTCCCCCCAGGCACCTAGTCTGAATTCACCCCTCCACTTT
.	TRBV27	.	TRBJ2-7	CASSLSSNRPTHYF	TGTGCCAGCAGTTTATCGAGTAACAGGCCGACCCATTACTTC
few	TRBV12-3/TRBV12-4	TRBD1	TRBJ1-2	CASSVDRGPNYGYTF	TGTGCCAGCAGTGTGGACAGGGGGCCCAACTATGGCTACACCTTC
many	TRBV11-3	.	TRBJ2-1	CASSSQGPTGGEQFF	TGTGCCAGCAGCTCCCAGGGTCCCACCGGGGGTGAGCAGTTCTTC
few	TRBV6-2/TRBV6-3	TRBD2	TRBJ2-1	CASSSPPTSGYISYNEQFF	TGTGCCAGCAGTTCTCCCCCGACTAGCGGGTACATCTCCTACAATGAGCAGTTCTTC
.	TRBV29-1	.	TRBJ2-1	CSVGRVSYNEQFF	TGCAGCGTTGGGAGGGTCTCCTACAATGAGCAGTTCTTC
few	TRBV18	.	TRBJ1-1	CASSPPIRTEAFF	TGTGCCAGCTCACCACCCATCAGGACTGAAGCTTTCTTT
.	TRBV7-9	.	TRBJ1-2	CASSLVRLGGYTF	TGTGCCAGCAGCTTGGTACGCCTGGGTGGCTACACCTTC
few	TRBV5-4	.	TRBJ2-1	CASSLAGGQYNEQFF	TGTGCCAGCAGCTTGGCTGGGGGCCAGTACAATGAGCAGTTCTTC
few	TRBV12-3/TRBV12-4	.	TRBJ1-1	CASSSYKGTEEAFF	TGTGCCAGCAGTTCATATAAGGGGACGGAAGAAGCTTTCTTT
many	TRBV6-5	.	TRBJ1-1	CASSSEWVGDLAFF	TGTGCCAGCAGTTCTGAGTGGGTGGGAGATTTAGCTTTCTTT